This section outlines one TCR beta chain sequence together with its context. Its antigen is as yet unknown. This entry comes from a study of T cells in localized non-small cell lung cancer. The table came from immunoSEQ multiplex PCR; TCRdb's copy has only in-frame clones and leaves some out. The table lists 20,000 to 30,000 clones, about 90% of them singletons. V lost 6 bases to trimming and J lost 6 bases; unmatched junction nucleotides: 8. The CDR3 is 14 residues long. Germline CDR1 reads MNHNS; CDR2 reads SASEGT. General observations from the study: Sequencing, confined to only one tumor region, leaves heterogeneity possible. Adjacent lung held a median approximately 57 of the top 100 tumor clones.

The sample here was peripheral blood, taken before any cancer treatment. This clonotype originated in a male donor aged 60 or over with stage I squamous cell lung carcinoma. The chain joins TRBV6-1 to TRBJ1-3, with 7 bases identical to TRBD1. CDR3 nucleotide sequence: TGTGCCAGCAGCCGAGGGGGCGTTGAAAACACCATATATTTT. This translates into CASSRGGVENTIYF.